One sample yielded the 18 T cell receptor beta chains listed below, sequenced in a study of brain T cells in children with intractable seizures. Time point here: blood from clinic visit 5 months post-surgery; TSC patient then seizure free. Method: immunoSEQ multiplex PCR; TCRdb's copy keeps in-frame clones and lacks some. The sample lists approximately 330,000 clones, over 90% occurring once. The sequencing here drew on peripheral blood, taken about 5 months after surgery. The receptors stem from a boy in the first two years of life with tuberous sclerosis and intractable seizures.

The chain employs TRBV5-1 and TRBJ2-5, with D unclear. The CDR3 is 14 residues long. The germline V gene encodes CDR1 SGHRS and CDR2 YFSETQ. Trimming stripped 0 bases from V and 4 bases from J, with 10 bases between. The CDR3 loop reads CASSLGVDGETQYF. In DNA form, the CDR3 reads TGCGCCAGCAGCTTGGGGGTGGATGGAGAGACCCAGTACTTC.

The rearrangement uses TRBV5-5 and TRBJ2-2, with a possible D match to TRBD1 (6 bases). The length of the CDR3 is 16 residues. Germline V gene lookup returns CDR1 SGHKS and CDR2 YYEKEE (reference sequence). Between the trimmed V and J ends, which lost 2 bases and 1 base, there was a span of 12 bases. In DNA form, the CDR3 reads TGTGCCAGCAGCTTTTGGGGGCCCCTGAACACCGGGGAGCTGTTTTTT. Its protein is CASSFWGPLNTGELFF.

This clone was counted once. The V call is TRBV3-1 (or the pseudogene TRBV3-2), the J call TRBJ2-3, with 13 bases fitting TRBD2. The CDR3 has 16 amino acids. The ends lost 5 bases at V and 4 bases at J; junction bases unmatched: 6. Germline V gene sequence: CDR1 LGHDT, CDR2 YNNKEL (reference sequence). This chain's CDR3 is CASSLRTSGGPDTQYF. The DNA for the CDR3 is TGTGCCAGCAGCTTACGGACTAGCGGGGGTCCAGATACGCAGTATTTT.

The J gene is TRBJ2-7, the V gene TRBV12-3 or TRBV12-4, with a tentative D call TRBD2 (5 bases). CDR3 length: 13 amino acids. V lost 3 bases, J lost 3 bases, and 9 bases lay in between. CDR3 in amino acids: CASSFSGNYEQYF. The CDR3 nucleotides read TGTGCCAGCAGTTTTTCGGGAAACTACGAGCAGTACTTC.

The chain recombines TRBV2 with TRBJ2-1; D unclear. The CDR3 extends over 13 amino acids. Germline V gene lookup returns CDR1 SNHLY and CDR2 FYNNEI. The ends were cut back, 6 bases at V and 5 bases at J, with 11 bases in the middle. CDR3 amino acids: CASSLETHNEQFF. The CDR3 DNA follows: TGTGCCAGCAGCTTAGAGACGCACAATGAGCAGTTCTTC.

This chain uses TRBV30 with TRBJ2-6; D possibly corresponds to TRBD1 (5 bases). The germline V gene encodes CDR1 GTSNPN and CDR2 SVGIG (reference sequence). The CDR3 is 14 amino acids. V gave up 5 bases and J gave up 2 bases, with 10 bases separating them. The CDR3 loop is CAWGQGAGANVLTF. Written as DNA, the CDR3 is TGTGCCTGGGGTCAGGGTGCTGGGGCCAACGTCCTGACTTTC.

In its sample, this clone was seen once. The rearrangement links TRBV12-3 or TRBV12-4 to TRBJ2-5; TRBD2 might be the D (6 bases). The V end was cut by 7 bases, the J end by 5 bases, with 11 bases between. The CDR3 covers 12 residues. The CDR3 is CASTLAAETQYF. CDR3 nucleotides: TGTGCCAGCACCTTAGCGGCTGAGACCCAGTACTTC.

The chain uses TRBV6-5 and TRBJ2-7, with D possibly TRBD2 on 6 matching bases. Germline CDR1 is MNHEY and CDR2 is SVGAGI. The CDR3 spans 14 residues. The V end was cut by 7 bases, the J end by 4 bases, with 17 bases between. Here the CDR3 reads CASMFGGFRYEQYF. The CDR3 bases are TGTGCCAGCATGTTTGGGGGGTTCAGGTACGAGCAGTACTTC.

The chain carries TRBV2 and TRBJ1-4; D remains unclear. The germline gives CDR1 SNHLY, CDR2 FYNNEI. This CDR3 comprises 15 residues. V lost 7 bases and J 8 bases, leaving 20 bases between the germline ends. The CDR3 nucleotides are TGTGCCAGCATAAAGTCCGGGTCCATAGGGGAAAAACTGTTTTTT. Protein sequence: CASIKSGSIGEKLFF.

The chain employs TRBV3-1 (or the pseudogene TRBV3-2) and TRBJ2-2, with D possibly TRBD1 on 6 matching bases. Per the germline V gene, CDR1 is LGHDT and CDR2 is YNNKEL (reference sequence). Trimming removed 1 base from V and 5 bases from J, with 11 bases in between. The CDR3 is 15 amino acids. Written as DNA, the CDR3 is TGTGCCAGCAGCCAAGGGACAGATCATACCGGGGAGCTGTTTTTT. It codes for CASSQGTDHTGELFF.

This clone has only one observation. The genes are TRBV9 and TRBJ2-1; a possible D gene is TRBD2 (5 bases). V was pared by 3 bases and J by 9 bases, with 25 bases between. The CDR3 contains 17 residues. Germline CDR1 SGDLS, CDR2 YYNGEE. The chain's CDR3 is CASSALGHGSGYAEQFF. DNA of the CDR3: TGTGCCAGCAGCGCATTAGGCCATGGATCGGGATATGCTGAGCAGTTCTTC.

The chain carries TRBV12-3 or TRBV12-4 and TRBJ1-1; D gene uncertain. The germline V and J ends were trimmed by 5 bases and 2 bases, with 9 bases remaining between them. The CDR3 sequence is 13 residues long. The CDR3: CASSGWENTEAFF. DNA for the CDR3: TGTGCCAGCAGTGGGTGGGAAAACACTGAAGCTTTCTTT.

The CDR3 region has the DNA TGTGCCAGCAGCGTAGATCAGGGGAACTATGGCTACACCTTC. The encoded protein is CASSVDQGNYGYTF. The rearrangement uses TRBV9 and TRBJ1-2, with a weak D call TRBD1 (6 bases). The V and J ends lost 0 bases and 2 bases respectively, with 8 bases between them. Germline CDR1 SGDLS, CDR2 YYNGEE. This CDR3 comprises 14 residues.

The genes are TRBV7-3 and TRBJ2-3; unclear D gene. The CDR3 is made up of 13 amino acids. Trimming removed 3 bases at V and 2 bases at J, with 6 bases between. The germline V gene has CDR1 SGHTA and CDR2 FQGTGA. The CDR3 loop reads CASSFEITDTQYF. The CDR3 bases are TGTGCCAGCAGCTTCGAGATCACAGATACGCAGTATTTT.

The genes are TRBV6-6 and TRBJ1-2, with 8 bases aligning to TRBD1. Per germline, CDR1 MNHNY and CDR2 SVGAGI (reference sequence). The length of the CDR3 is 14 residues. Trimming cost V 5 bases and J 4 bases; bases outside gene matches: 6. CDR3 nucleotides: TGTGCCAGCAGTCCAGACAGGGGCCCCTATGGCTACACCTTC. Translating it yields CASSPDRGPYGYTF.

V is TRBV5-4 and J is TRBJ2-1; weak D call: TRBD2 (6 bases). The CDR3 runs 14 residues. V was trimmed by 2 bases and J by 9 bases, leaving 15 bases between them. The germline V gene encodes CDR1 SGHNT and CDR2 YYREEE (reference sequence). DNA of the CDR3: TGTGCCAGCAGCTTCGGGAGCATTTTTTCTGAGCAGTTCTTC. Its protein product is CASSFGSIFSEQFF.

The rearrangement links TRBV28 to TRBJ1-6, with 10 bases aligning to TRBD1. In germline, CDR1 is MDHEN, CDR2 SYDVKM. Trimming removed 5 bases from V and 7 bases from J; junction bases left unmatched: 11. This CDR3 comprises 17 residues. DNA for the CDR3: TGTGCCAGCAGTCTATACGGACAGGGGGTTAGAAATTCACCCCTCCACTTT. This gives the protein CASSLYGQGVRNSPLHF.

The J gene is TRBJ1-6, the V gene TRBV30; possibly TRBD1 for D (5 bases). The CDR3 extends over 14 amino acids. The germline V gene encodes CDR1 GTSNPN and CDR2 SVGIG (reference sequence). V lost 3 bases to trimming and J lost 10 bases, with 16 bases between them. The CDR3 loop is CAWSAQVFGSPLHF. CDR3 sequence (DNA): TGTGCCTGGAGCGCACAGGTATTCGGGTCACCCCTCCACTTT.